Following are 27 T cell receptor beta chains from one sample sequenced in a study of T cell repertoires in cytomegalovirus infection (dated by TCRdb to the late 2010s). TCRdb lists the instrument as Illumina HiSeq 1500. The public reads were reprocessed in TCRdb via fastp at Q25 and MiXCR, keeping in-frame beta chains. Under each unique CDR3 protein, matching rows form one entry showing the most common genes and DNA. The sample contains roughly 500,000 distinct CDR3 sequences, about 39% of them found a single time. Just under 45% of the sample is in the top ten clones. The treatment or condition label here, explained by the study, means: in vitro stimulation with specific CMV peptide epitopes to enrich CMV-specific T cells. For these receptors, no antigen is known. Source: cultured PBMCs, taken from culture after CMV antigen stimulation. All receptors derive from a human donor in good health (CMV status not recorded). Some clones in this sample may be carry-over from other donors' samples.

This clonotype was counted only a few times. V and J are TRBV27 and TRBJ2-7; D not certain. Germline lookup yields CDR1 MNHEY and CDR2 SMNVEV (reference sequence). This CDR3 has 13 residues. V lost 5 bases to trimming and J lost 1 base, with 9 bases between them. The CDR3 protein is CASSPALSYEQYF. Written as DNA, the CDR3 is TGTGCCAGCAGTCCCGCCCTTTCCTACGAGCAGTACTTC.

J is TRBJ2-1 and V is TRBV7-2; TRBD2 matches at 8 bases. Trimming took 1 base from V and 5 from J; bases not matched to a gene: 4. This CDR3 comprises 15 residues. Germline CDR1 SGHTA, CDR2 FQGNSA. Here the CDR3 DNA reads TGTGCCAGCAGCTTAGTTAGCGGGGATAACAATGAGCAGTTCTTC. Translation gives CASSLVSGDNNEQFF.

This clonotype came up a few times. The chain uses TRBV12-3 or TRBV12-4 and TRBJ1-2, with D tentatively TRBD1 (6 bases). This CDR3 spans 14 amino acids. Trimming pared 7 bases from V and 6 bases from J, leaving 18 bases between. CDR3 in amino acids: CASTVQGLPNGYTF. The CDR3 coding sequence is TGTGCCAGCACCGTCCAGGGGCTCCCGAATGGCTACACCTTC.

This clonotype was observed a handful of times. The J gene is TRBJ2-2, the V gene TRBV7-2; D remains ambiguous. The CDR3 loop spans 16 amino acids. Germline CDR1 is SGHTA and CDR2 is FQGNSA. Trimming took off 4 bases at V and 5 bases at J, with 17 bases between the two ends. CDR3 protein: CASSSLPNGVTGELFF. The CDR3 region has the DNA TGTGCCAGCAGCTCGCTTCCCAACGGAGTGACCGGGGAGCTGTTTTTT.

The chain combines TRBV19 with TRBJ2-3; 7 bases line up with TRBD2. This CDR3 comprises 14 residues. Trimming took 4 bases from V and 4 from J; bases not matched to a gene: 5. From germline, CDR1 is LNHDA and CDR2 SQIVND (reference sequence). The DNA of the CDR3 is TGTGCCAGTAGTAAAGGGCTAGCGGCAGATACGCAGTATTTT. Translated: CASSKGLAADTQYF. The full variable domain, its missing parts supplied by reference TRBV19 and TRBJ2-3, is DGGITQSPKYLFRKEGQNVTLSCEQNLNHDAMYWYRQDPGQGLRLIYYSQIVNDFQKGDIAEGYSVSREKKESFPLTVTSAQKNPTAFYLCASSKGLAADTQYFGPGTRLTVL.

V is TRBV12-3 or TRBV12-4 and J is TRBJ2-3, with 13 bases identical to TRBD2. Trimming removed 5 bases from V and 2 bases from J; junction bases left unmatched: 4. The CDR3 length is 16 residues. CDR3 region: CASSGGLAGLTDTQYF. CDR3 in DNA: TGTGCCAGCAGTGGGGGACTAGCGGGGCTCACAGATACGCAGTATTTT.

This clonotype was seen only a few times. The rearrangement uses TRBV5-6 and TRBJ2-7; no clear D. CDR1 SGHDT and CDR2 YYEEEE come from the germline V gene. V dropped 7 bases and J dropped 5 bases, with 22 bases sitting between them. The CDR3 is 15 residues long. CDR3 sequence (DNA): TGTGCCAGCGCGATGGCCGGACGGTCCCTTGACGAGCAGTACTTC. Translated: CASAMAGRSLDEQYF.

In this sample, this clonotype turned up a few times. This chain uses TRBV20-1 with TRBJ2-5; D is perhaps TRBD2 (5 bases). V was shortened by 5 bases and J by 4 bases, with 14 bases between the two germline ends. Germline V gene data show CDR1 as DFQATT and CDR2 as SNEGSKA (reference sequence). There are 13 residues in the CDR3. The DNA for the CDR3 is TGCAGTGCTGGGCTAGCTTCTATAGAGACCCAGTACTTC. Protein product: CSAGLASIETQYF.

V and J are TRBV7-8 and TRBJ2-7, with TRBD1 matching 7 bases. The CDR3 sequence is 15 residues long. J was trimmed by 0 bases and V by 4 bases; bases with no gene match: 6. The germline V gene encodes CDR1 SGHVS and CDR2 FQNEAQ. CDR3 in amino acids: CASSSWTGSSYEQYF. The CDR3 DNA follows: TGTGCCAGCAGCTCGTGGACAGGTAGCTCCTACGAGCAGTACTTC.

This clonotype came up a few times. The rearrangement joins TRBV7-2 to TRBJ2-5; perhaps TRBD1 as D (6 bases). Germline assignment: CDR1 SGHTA and CDR2 FQGNSA. Trimming removed 3 bases from V and 2 bases from J, with 10 bases in between. The CDR3 spans 14 residues. Here the CDR3 DNA reads TGTGCCAGCAGCTTCTTGGACAGACAAGAGACCCAGTACTTC. Translation gives CASSFLDRQETQYF.

Comment on this clonotype: With a much larger clone just one base away, this may be a read error. The gene calls are TRBV7-8 and TRBJ2-3, with TRBD2 matching 11 bases. The CDR3 covers 16 residues. Germline CDR1 reads SGHVS; CDR2 reads FQNEAQ. Here the CDR3 reads CANSLLAGASTDTQYF. CDR3 DNA sequence: TGTGCCAACAGCTTACTAGCGGGGGCTAGCACAGATACGCAGTATTTT.

Only a few counts were recorded for this clonotype. This sequence joins TRBV7-8 and TRBJ1-6; the D gene is possibly TRBD1 (5 bases). Germline loops: CDR1 SGHVS, CDR2 FQNEAQ. The V end lost 2 bases, the J end lost 6 bases, and 11 bases lay between the germline ends. The CDR3 length is 15 residues. The chain's CDR3 is CASSLFGGSNSPLHF. CDR3 DNA sequence: TGTGCCAGCAGCTTATTCGGGGGTTCTAATTCACCCCTCCACTTT.

This chain joins TRBV24-1 and TRBJ2-1, with TRBD1 matching over 7 bases. The trim removed 3 bases at V and 3 bases at J, leaving 1 base unmatched. CDR1 KGHDR and CDR2 SFDVKD come from the germline V gene. The CDR3 runs to 14 residues. CDR3 in amino acids: CATSDDRVYNEQFF. The CDR3 DNA sequence: TGTGCCACCAGTGATGACAGGGTCTACAATGAGCAGTTCTTC.

The chain couples TRBV6-5 to TRBJ1-3; the D is unclear. V dropped 6 bases and J dropped 3 bases, with 15 bases sitting between them. Germline V gene sequence: CDR1 MNHEY, CDR2 SVGAGI. This CDR3 has 15 amino acids. The CDR3 sequence: CASSRAVKSGNTIYF. The CDR3 nucleotides are TGTGCCAGCAGCCGCGCCGTAAAAAGTGGAAACACCATATATTTT.

The chain has TRBV7-2 and TRBJ1-5; 7 bases are shared with TRBD1. Unmatched junction bases numbered 6, after V lost 4 bases and J lost 6 bases. The CDR3 is made up of 14 amino acids. Germline CDR1 and CDR2: SGHTA and FQGNSA. CDR3 residues: CASSSRTGVQPQHF. The CDR3 DNA reads TGTGCCAGCAGCTCTCGTACAGGGGTTCAGCCCCAGCATTTT.

This clonotype showed up just once. The chain joins TRBV2 to TRBJ1-5, with 10 bases lining up with TRBD1. The CDR3 totals 16 residues. Germline-derived CDR1 and CDR2 are SNHLY and FYNNEI. The V and J ends lost 3 bases and 3 bases, in that order; junction bases with no gene match: 5. CDR3 coding DNA: TGTGCCAGCAGTGACGGGACAGGGGCTTACAATCAGCCCCAGCATTTT. Translation: CASSDGTGAYNQPQHF.

The chain carries TRBV6-2 or TRBV6-3 and TRBJ2-2; tentative D call: TRBD1 (6 bases). The germline V gene encodes CDR1 MNHEY and CDR2 SVGEGT. The CDR3 is 17 amino acids. Trimming took 6 bases from V and 4 from J, leaving 21 bases between them. The chain's CDR3 is CASSHARQVPSTGELFF. CDR3 nucleotides: TGTGCCAGCAGCCACGCCCGACAGGTACCGAGCACCGGGGAGCTGTTTTTT.

This clonotype turned up a few times. The rearrangement links TRBV7-9 to TRBJ2-1; possible D gene TRBD2, 6 bases. The CDR3 is 16 residues long. Trimming took off 4 bases at V and 2 bases at J, with 15 bases between the two ends. Germline lookup yields CDR1 SEHNR and CDR2 FQNEAQ (reference sequence). CDR3 DNA sequence: TGTGCCAGCAGCTATCCGGGAGCAGGGACCTACAATGAGCAGTTCTTC. This codes for CASSYPGAGTYNEQFF.

A single count supports this clonotype. The J gene is TRBJ2-7, the V gene TRBV4-1, with TRBD2 matching over 8 bases. Germline assignment: CDR1 MGHRA and CDR2 YSYEKL. Unmatched junction bases numbered 4, after V lost 3 bases and J lost 6 bases. CDR3 length equals 13 residues. The CDR3 is CASSQSLAGEQYF. CDR3 bases: TGCGCCAGCAGCCAGTCCCTAGCGGGCGAGCAGTACTTC.

This clonotype turned up a few times. This sequence joins TRBV7-9 and TRBJ2-7, with a tentative D call TRBD2 (6 bases). There are 14 residues in the CDR3. Trimming stripped 5 bases from V and 2 bases from J, with 13 bases between. Germline V gene sequence: CDR1 SEHNR, CDR2 FQNEAQ (reference sequence). The CDR3 sequence is CASSNRDSTYEQYF. DNA for the CDR3: TGTGCCAGCAGCAACCGGGACTCCACCTACGAGCAGTACTTC.

The chain combines TRBV5-4 with TRBJ2-1; the D gene is possibly TRBD1 (6 bases). CDR3 length: 14 residues. Germline values: CDR1 SGHNT, CDR2 YYREEE (reference sequence). The V gene lost 2 bases and the J gene lost 10 bases, with 16 bases spanning the gap. In DNA, the CDR3 is TGTGCCAGCAGCTTAGCAGGGGCGCAGGGCGAGCAGTTCTTC. It translates to CASSLAGAQGEQFF.

The chain employs TRBV6-1 and TRBJ2-1; D is unclear. The germline V and J ends were trimmed by 1 base and 0 bases, with 7 bases remaining between them. This CDR3 is 15 amino acids long. CDR1 is MNHNS and CDR2 is SASEGT in the germline V gene. The CDR3 DNA reads as TGTGCCAGCAGTGAAGGGGTAAGCTCCTACAATGAGCAGTTCTTC. Its translation: CASSEGVSSYNEQFF.

This rearrangement joins TRBV6-5 to TRBJ1-5; no clear D. Germline CDR1 is MNHEY and CDR2 is SVGAGI. V was pared by 4 bases and J by 4 bases, with 8 bases between. The CDR3 extends over 13 amino acids. This CDR3 reads CASSFTRNQPQHF. Written as DNA, the CDR3 is TGTGCCAGCAGTTTCACTCGGAATCAGCCCCAGCATTTT.

The chain uses TRBV20-1 and TRBJ2-5; no reliable D call. The CDR3 length is 12 residues. Between the trimmed V and J ends, which lost 0 bases and 1 base, there was a span of 3 bases. Germline V gives CDR1 DFQATT, CDR2 SNEGSKA (reference sequence). The CDR3 coding sequence is TGCAGTGCTAGAGACAGCCAAGAGACCCAGTACTTC. This sequence encodes CSARDSQETQYF.

This chain joins TRBV20-1 and TRBJ1-1; D remains ambiguous. CDR3 length: 12 amino acids. Trimming removed 3 bases at V and 12 bases at J, with 17 bases between. CDR1 DFQATT and CDR2 SNEGSKA come from the germline V gene (reference sequence). The CDR3 sequence is CSASLLLTRSFF. CDR3 DNA sequence: TGCAGTGCTAGTTTACTGTTAACAAGATCTTTCTTT.

This sequence joins TRBV15 and TRBJ1-5; the match to TRBD1 covers 9 bases. The CDR3 is 15 amino acids. V trimming: 5 bases; J trimming: 3 bases; junction bases outside the gene matches: 5. In germline, CDR1 is LNHNV, CDR2 YYDKDF (reference sequence). CDR3 amino acids: CATSADRGPNQPQHF. Here the CDR3 DNA reads TGTGCCACCAGCGCGGACAGGGGTCCCAATCAGCCCCAGCATTTT.

Ten or more counts support this clonotype. The chain carries TRBV7-8 and TRBJ2-5; D ambiguous. Germline CDR1 is SGHVS and CDR2 is FQNEAQ. The V gene lost 5 bases and the J gene lost 5 bases, with 12 bases spanning the gap. The CDR3 sequence is 13 residues long. The CDR3 loop is CASSPGMPETQYF. The CDR3 DNA sequence: TGTGCCAGCAGCCCGGGTATGCCGGAGACCCAGTACTTC.